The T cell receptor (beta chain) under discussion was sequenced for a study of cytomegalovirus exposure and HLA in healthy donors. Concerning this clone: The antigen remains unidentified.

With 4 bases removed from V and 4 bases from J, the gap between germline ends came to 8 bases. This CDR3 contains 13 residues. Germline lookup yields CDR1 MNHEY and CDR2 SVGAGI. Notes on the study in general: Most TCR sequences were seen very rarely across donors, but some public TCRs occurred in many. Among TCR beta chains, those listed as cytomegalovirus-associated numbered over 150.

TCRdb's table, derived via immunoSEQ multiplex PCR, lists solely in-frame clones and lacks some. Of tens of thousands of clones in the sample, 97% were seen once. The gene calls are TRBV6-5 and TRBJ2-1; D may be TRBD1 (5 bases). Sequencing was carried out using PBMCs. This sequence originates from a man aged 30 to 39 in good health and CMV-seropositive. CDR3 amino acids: CASSSGAYNEQFF. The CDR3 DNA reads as TGTGCCAGCAGTTCTGGGGCTTACAATGAGCAGTTCTTC.